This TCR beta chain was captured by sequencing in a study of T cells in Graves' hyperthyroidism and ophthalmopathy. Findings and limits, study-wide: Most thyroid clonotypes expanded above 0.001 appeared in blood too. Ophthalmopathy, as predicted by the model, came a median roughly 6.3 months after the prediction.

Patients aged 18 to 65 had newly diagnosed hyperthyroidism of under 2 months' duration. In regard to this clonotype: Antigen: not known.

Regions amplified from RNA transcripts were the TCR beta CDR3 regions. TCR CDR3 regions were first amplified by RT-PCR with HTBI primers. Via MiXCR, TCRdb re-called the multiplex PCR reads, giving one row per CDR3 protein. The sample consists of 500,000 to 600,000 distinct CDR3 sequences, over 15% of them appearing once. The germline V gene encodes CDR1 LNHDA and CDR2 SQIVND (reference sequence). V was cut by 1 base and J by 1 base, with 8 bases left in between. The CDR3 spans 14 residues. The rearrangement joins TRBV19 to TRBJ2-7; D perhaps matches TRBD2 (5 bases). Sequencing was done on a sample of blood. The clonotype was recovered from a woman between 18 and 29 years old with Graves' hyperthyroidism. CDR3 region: CASSIGGRSYEQYF. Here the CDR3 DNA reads TGTGCCAGTAGTATAGGAGGGCGTTCCTACGAGCAGTACTTC. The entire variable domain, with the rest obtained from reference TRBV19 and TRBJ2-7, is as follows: DGGITQSPKYLFRKEGQNVTLSCEQNLNHDAMYWYRQDPGQGLRLIYYSQIVNDFQKGDIAEGYSVSREKKESFPLTVTSAQKNPTAFYLCASSIGGRSYEQYFGPGTRLTVT.